These 31 T cell receptor beta chains were sequenced from one sample in a study of T cell responses to AZD1222 COVID-19 vaccine (dated by TCRdb to the early 2020s). Library preparation employed the immunoSEQ multiplex PCR assay. Here the immuneACCESS table is served through TCRdb, limited to in-frame sequences with V and J called. Missing clones are a known gap in these copies; in checked studies unresolved V genes cover under half, and the rest lacks a known reason. Here the sample has around 150,000 clones; 75% to 85% occur a single time. The ten top clones hold around 7.9% of the sample. This specimen's time point label, interpreted: about 28 days (+/-7) after the second vaccine dose. What this sample's treatment or condition label stands for: meningococcal conjugate vaccine given as trial control. Sequenced here: peripheral blood, sampled 28 days after the second dose of the MenACWY control vaccine. These receptors were taken from an adult who received the MenACWY meningococcal vaccine as a control.

V is TRBV18 and J is TRBJ1-1; D gene unclear. Trimming removed 4 bases from V and 1 base from J, with 7 bases in between. This CDR3 is built from 13 residues. The germline CDR1 and CDR2 sequences are KGHSH and LQKENI. The CDR3 spells CASSQGGNTEAFF. The CDR3 DNA follows: TGTGCCAGCTCACAGGGTGGGAACACTGAAGCTTTCTTT. The entire variable domain, with the rest obtained from reference TRBV18 and TRBJ1-1, is as follows: NAGVMQNPRHLVRRRGQEARLRCSPMKGHSHVYWYRQLPEEGLKFMVYLQKENIIDESGMPKERFSAEFPKEGPSILRIQQVVRGDSAAYFCASSQGGNTEAFFGQGTRLTVV.

The V gene is TRBV18, the J gene TRBJ2-7, with D perhaps given as TRBD1 or TRBD2 (5 bases each). V was clipped by 3 bases and J by 6 bases, with 9 bases between them. CDR1 is KGHSH, CDR2 LQKENI, per germline. The CDR3 is made up of 12 amino acids. CDR3 loop: CASSPGEGEQYV. DNA of the CDR3: TGTGCCAGCTCACCGGGGGAAGGCGAGCAGTACGTC.

The chain joins TRBV11-2 to TRBJ2-7; 10 bases are a match to TRBD1. The germline CDR1 and CDR2 sequences are SGHAT and FQNNGV. Trimming at V came to 6 bases and at J to 3 bases, leaving 5 bases not matched to a gene. The length of the CDR3 is 14 residues. The CDR3 DNA is TGTGCCAGCAGACATGGACAGGGGGACTACGAGCAGTACGTC. Protein: CASRHGQGDYEQYV.

The chain combines TRBV6-1 with TRBJ1-4; no firm D call. The germline gives CDR1 MNHNS, CDR2 SASEGT. V lost 0 bases to trimming and J lost 0 bases, with 14 bases between them. This CDR3 has 18 residues. The CDR3 sequence: CASSEALFSVSTNEKLFF. The DNA for the CDR3 is TGTGCCAGCAGTGAAGCGCTTTTTAGTGTCTCAACTAATGAAAAACTGTTTTTT.

V gene TRBV19 combines with J gene TRBJ2-7, with TRBD1 identical over 7 bases. This CDR3 is 13 amino acids long. V dropped 6 bases and J dropped 2; count of bases not matched to a gene: 4. CDR1 is LNHDA, CDR2 SQIVND, per germline (reference sequence). Here the CDR3 reads CASSTQGPYEQYF. The CDR3 nucleotides are TGTGCCAGTAGCACACAGGGGCCCTACGAGCAGTACTTC.

The CDR3: CASSLAGTSGFNEQFF. CDR3 nucleotides: TGTGCCAGCAGCTTAGCTGGGACTAGCGGCTTCAATGAGCAGTTCTTC. The chain has TRBV7-8 and TRBJ2-1; 11 nucleotides line up with TRBD2. With V trimmed by 0 bases and J by 6 bases, 4 bases remained unmatched. Germline assignment: CDR1 SGHVS and CDR2 FQNEAQ. The CDR3 has 16 residues.

The chain is built from TRBV19 and TRBJ2-5, with 9 bases identical to TRBD1. This CDR3 region has 15 residues. Germline V gene data show CDR1 as LNHDA and CDR2 as SQIVND (reference sequence). The trim removed 5 bases at V and 5 bases at J, leaving 9 bases unmatched. The CDR3 region has the DNA TGTGCCAGTAGTGCCGGGACAGGGTTCGGGGAGACCCAGTACTTC. Protein: CASSAGTGFGETQYF.

V gene TRBV5-5 combines with J gene TRBJ2-6; possible D gene TRBD1, 5 bases. In germline, CDR1 is SGHKS, CDR2 YYEKEE (reference sequence). The germline V and J ends were trimmed by 4 bases and 1 base, with 6 bases remaining between them. This CDR3 region has 14 residues. CDR3 in DNA: TGTGCCAGCAGCCAGGGATCTGGGGCCAACGTCCTGACTTTC. Protein product: CASSQGSGANVLTF. Using reference TRBV5-5 and TRBJ2-6 for the parts outside the CDR3, the full variable domain is DAGVTQSPTHLIKTRGQQVTLRCSPISGHKSVSWYQQVLGQGPQFIFQYYEKEERGRGNFPDRFSARQFPNYSSELNVNALLLGDSALYLCASSQGSGANVLTFGAGSRLTVL.

CDR3 DNA sequence: TGTGCCAGCAGCCACGGGAGCTCCTATAATTCACCCCTCCACTTT. Its protein product is CASSHGSSYNSPLHF. The gene calls are TRBV3-1 (or the pseudogene TRBV3-2) and TRBJ1-6, with D uncertain. Looked up from germline, CDR1 is LGHDT and CDR2 is YNNKEL (reference sequence). V dropped 3 bases and J dropped 0 bases, with 6 bases sitting between them. This CDR3 is 15 amino acids long.

The rearrangement links TRBV7-3 to TRBJ2-7; D is undetermined. V dropped 2 bases and J dropped 2 bases, with 10 bases sitting between them. Germline CDR1 SGHTA, CDR2 FQGTGA. This CDR3 has 14 amino acids. The CDR3 is CASSLYPDTYEQYF. CDR3 nucleotide sequence: TGTGCCAGCAGCTTATACCCAGATACCTACGAGCAGTACTTC.

The V call is TRBV3-1 (or the pseudogene TRBV3-2), the J call TRBJ2-7, with 11 positions matching TRBD1. Trimming at V came to 3 bases and at J to 2 bases, leaving 9 bases not matched to a gene. Per the germline V gene, CDR1 is LGHDT and CDR2 is YNNKEL (reference sequence). The CDR3 extends over 17 amino acids. The CDR3 region has the DNA TGTGCCAGCAGCCACACCCCCCCGGGACAGGGGGCCTACGAGCAGTACTTC. The encoded protein is CASSHTPPGQGAYEQYF.

The CDR3 sequence is CATSGGSSYEQYF. CDR3 DNA sequence: TGTGCCACCAGTGGAGGGAGCTCCTACGAGCAGTACTTC. The chain recombines TRBV24-1 with TRBJ2-7; the D gene is possibly TRBD2 (5 bases). V was cut by 5 bases and J by 0 bases, with 7 bases left in between. The germline V gene encodes CDR1 KGHDR and CDR2 SFDVKD. The CDR3 runs to 13 residues.

The chain couples TRBV14 to TRBJ2-7; possible D gene TRBD2, 5 bases. In germline, CDR1 is SGHDN, CDR2 FVKESK. CDR3 size: 15 residues. The V and J ends lost 4 bases and 6 bases respectively, with 19 bases between them. In DNA, the CDR3 is TGTGCCAGCAGCCTAGTACTAGTCCCCGCGTCCGAGCAGTACTTC. Its translation is CASSLVLVPASEQYF.

J is TRBJ1-4 and V is TRBV5-1; D unclear. The CDR3 runs to 14 residues. The V and J ends lost 0 bases and 8 bases respectively, with 11 bases between them. Germline CDR1 and CDR2: SGHRS and YFSETQ. For the CDR3, the DNA is TGCGCCAGCAGCTTGGGGACCTCAATAGAAAAACTGTTTTTT. Translated: CASSLGTSIEKLFF.

The chain uses TRBV5-4 and TRBJ1-2, with no clear D. The V end lost 3 bases, the J end lost 4 bases, and 10 bases lay between the germline ends. CDR3 length equals 13 residues. Germline-derived CDR1 and CDR2 are SGHNT and YYREEE (reference sequence). In nucleotides, the CDR3 is TGTGCCAGCAGCTCATCGTTCGGCTATGGCTACACCTTC. It specifies CASSSSFGYGYTF.

This sequence joins TRBV11-3 and TRBJ2-7; 10 bases match TRBD2. The V and J ends lost 5 bases and 1 base, in that order; junction bases with no gene match: 5. The germline V gene has CDR1 SGHNT and CDR2 YENEEA. The CDR3 spans 15 residues. CDR3 nucleotides: TGTGCCAGCAGCCCACGGACTAGCGGTTCCTACGAGCAGTACTTC. It yields the protein CASSPRTSGSYEQYF.

The V call is TRBV6-5, the J call TRBJ1-5; 7 positions agree with TRBD1. The CDR3 extends over 15 amino acids. The junction had 11 bases not matched to a gene; V was cut back by 6 bases and J by 6 bases. CDR1 and CDR2 (germline): MNHEY, SVGAGI. The CDR3 region is CASRRTGSTSQPQHF. CDR3 DNA: TGTGCCAGCAGGCGGACAGGCTCCACGAGTCAGCCCCAGCATTTT.

The CDR3 protein is CASSPYREQAAEAFF. As DNA, the CDR3 is TGCGCCAGCAGCCCTTACAGGGAGCAGGCCGCTGAAGCTTTCTTT. The chain joins TRBV5-1 to TRBJ1-1; the D gene is possibly TRBD1 (6 bases). Germline V gene lookup returns CDR1 SGHRS and CDR2 YFSETQ. The CDR3 totals 15 residues. V was cut by 4 bases and J by 6 bases, with 19 bases left in between.

V gene TRBV28 combines with J gene TRBJ1-2; TRBD1 matches at 10 bases. Per germline, CDR1 MDHEN and CDR2 SYDVKM. This CDR3 contains 15 residues. V dropped 5 bases and J dropped 4; count of bases not matched to a gene: 7. CDR3 residues: CASSPAGQGVYGYTF. CDR3 DNA sequence: TGTGCCAGCAGTCCAGCTGGACAGGGGGTCTATGGCTACACCTTC.

This sequence joins TRBV19 and TRBJ2-7, with 7 nucleotides matching TRBD2. The CDR3 loop spans 15 amino acids. The germline CDR1 and CDR2 sequences are LNHDA and SQIVND (reference sequence). Trimming removed 6 bases from V and 0 bases from J; junction bases left unmatched: 8. Here the CDR3 reads CASSPGGGRSYEQYF. The CDR3 region has the DNA TGTGCCAGTAGCCCTGGGGGAGGGCGCTCCTACGAGCAGTACTTC.

The CDR3, as DNA: TGTGCCAGTAGCAAACAGGGGCCCAATCAGCCCCAGCATTTT. Amino acid sequence: CASSKQGPNQPQHF. The chain is built from TRBV19 and TRBJ1-5; TRBD1 agrees at 7 bases. CDR1 LNHDA and CDR2 SQIVND come from the germline V gene (reference sequence). With V trimmed by 6 bases and J by 3 bases, 5 bases remained unmatched. This CDR3 has 14 amino acids.

The chain joins TRBV11-2 to TRBJ2-7; a weak D match, TRBD1 (6 bases). The length of the CDR3 is 13 residues. Germline values: CDR1 SGHAT, CDR2 FQNNGV. Between the trimmed V and J ends, which lost 1 base and 6 bases, there was a span of 10 bases. CDR3 sequence: CASSLAGASEQYV. DNA of the CDR3: TGTGCCAGCAGCTTAGCAGGGGCCAGCGAGCAGTACGTC.

The chain is built from TRBV19 and TRBJ1-2; D not resolved. The germline gives CDR1 LNHDA, CDR2 SQIVND (reference sequence). CDR3 length: 14 amino acids. V lost 3 bases to trimming and J lost 4 bases, with 12 bases between them. Here the CDR3 DNA reads TGTGCCAGTAGTATGCACGGGGTTGGCTATGGCTACACCTTC. This codes for CASSMHGVGYGYTF.

This chain connects TRBV18 to TRBJ1-1; D remains unclear. This CDR3 spans 13 amino acids. CDR1 and CDR2 (germline): KGHSH, LQKENI. V was cut by 2 bases and J by 3 bases, with 7 bases left in between. CDR3 in amino acids: CASSPGRDTEAFF. The CDR3 bases are TGTGCCAGCTCACCAGGGAGAGACACTGAAGCTTTCTTT.

J is TRBJ2-7 and V is TRBV2; D unclear. Germline assignment: CDR1 SNHLY and CDR2 FYNNEI. Between the trimmed V and J ends, which lost 5 bases and 1 base, there was a span of 9 bases. This CDR3 comprises 13 residues. The CDR3 here is CASSRTSSYEQYV. CDR3 DNA sequence: TGTGCCAGCAGTCGGACGTCTTCCTACGAGCAGTACGTC.

The chain links TRBV21-1 to TRBJ1-1; the D call in the table, TRBD1, was not verified against the DNA. TRBV21-1 is described as a pseudogene. The CDR3 extends over 19 amino acids. The CDR3 nucleotides are TGTGCCAGCAGCAAATATCCCCGAGAGGGGGCTAAGGGGGGCACTGAAGCTTTCTTT. Translation: CASSKYPREGAKGGTEAFF.

J is TRBJ1-1 and V is TRBV7-9; D perhaps matches TRBD1 (5 bases). The CDR3 spans 14 residues. Germline CDR1 and CDR2: SEHNR and FQNEAQ (reference sequence). Trimming removed 0 bases from V and 6 bases from J, with 11 bases in between. The CDR3 region is CASSLAALGAEAFF. CDR3 nucleotide sequence: TGTGCCAGCAGCTTAGCCGCACTGGGGGCTGAAGCTTTCTTT. Full variable domain (remainder filled in from reference TRBV7-9 and TRBJ1-1): DTGVSQNPRHKITKRGQNVTFRCDPISEHNRLYWYRQTLGQGPEFLTYFQNEAQLEKSRLLSDRFSAERPKGSFSTLEIQRTEQGDSAMYLCASSLAALGAEAFFGQGTRLTVV.

Concerning this clone itself: This sample also contains other DNA sequences that code for the same CDR3. This chain links TRBV5-1 with TRBJ1-5; weak D call: TRBD1 (6 bases). CDR1 is SGHRS and CDR2 is YFSETQ in the germline V gene. The CDR3 covers 15 residues. V was clipped by 0 bases and J by 2 bases, with 9 bases between them. CDR3 sequence (DNA): TGCGCCAGCAGCTTGGAGGGGGTTGGCAATCAGCCCCAGCATTTT. Its protein product is CASSLEGVGNQPQHF.

This clone was found once. The chain couples TRBV3-1 (or the pseudogene TRBV3-2) to TRBJ2-4; TRBD2 agrees at 9 bases. The length of the CDR3 is 18 residues. V was pared by 5 bases and J by 0 bases, with 11 bases of the junction left unmatched. From germline, CDR1 is LGHDT and CDR2 YNNKEL (reference sequence). The CDR3 here is CASSFHALAGLAKNIQYF. CDR3 sequence (DNA): TGTGCCAGCAGCTTCCACGCTCTAGCGGGACTAGCCAAAAACATTCAGTACTTC.

The rearrangement joins TRBV2 to TRBJ1-1; 9 bases agree with TRBD1. CDR1 is SNHLY and CDR2 is FYNNEI in the germline V gene. With 8 bases clipped from V and 4 bases from J, the junction kept 5 bases outside the gene matches. This CDR3 spans 13 amino acids. The CDR3 DNA reads TGTGCCAGCGTCACAGGGGGCCTCACTGAAGCTTTCTTT. Translated: CASVTGGLTEAFF.

This rearrangement joins TRBV4-3 to TRBJ1-6; no clear D gene. CDR3 size: 13 residues. Trimming shortened V by 0 bases and J by 7 bases, and 4 bases separated the two germline ends. Germline V gene data show CDR1 as LGHNA and CDR2 as YSLEER. For the CDR3, the DNA is TGCGCCAGCAGCCAAGAGGGGAATTCACCCCTCCACTTT. Its translation is CASSQEGNSPLHF.